This TCR beta chain was identified in a study of T-cell memory formation after mild COVID-19. On the study more broadly: TCR clusters were mostly confined to one donor each.

This clonotype was counted only a few times. Its matching antigen is unknown. The study's findings and limits: Within pre-infection memory, some responding clones were found, suggesting cross-reactive memory joined. Contracting clones localized mainly to CM and EM when CD4+ and mainly to EMRA when CD8+.

Constant-segment primers and 5'RACE yielded cDNA libraries for TCR alpha and TCR beta, each carrying sample barcodes and UMIs. From the 5' RACE reads, TCRdb called clonotypes with MiXCR, one entry per CDR3 protein. In the table there are about 350,000 distinct CDR3 sequences, approximately 14% of which are singletons. Looked up from germline, CDR1 is ENHRY and CDR2 is SYGVKD. V was pared by 3 bases and J by 3 bases, with 12 bases between. The CDR3 has 16 residues. Material: PBMCs or a T cell subset sorted from them (not recorded which). The source of this sequence is a man aged 18 to 35 who had mild COVID-19 (a few samples of this study predate the infection). Cell type and time point are not known. V gene TRBV10-3 combines with J gene TRBJ2-6, with a tentative D call TRBD2 (6 bases). CDR3 protein: CAISDHGGVGANVLTF. CDR3 DNA: TGTGCCATCAGTGATCACGGCGGGGTTGGGGCCAACGTCCTGACTTTC.